These T cell receptor beta chains were read from a single sample in a study of beta chain features in type 1 diabetes. Measured with immunoSEQ multiplex PCR; TCRdb has only the in-frame clones, and not every one. The table records about 930,000 clones, about 17% of them present only once. The sequenced sample consisted of naive CD4+ T cells from blood. The receptors originated from a woman between 18 and 29 years old in good health. Both conserved end residues are trimmed from each CDR3. The listing skips clone size in some rows; elsewhere it reads once, few, many or a size class.

CDR3	size	length	V
ASSQVPPLGYT	-	11	TRBV4-2
ASSFTRSSYEQY	few	12	TRBV7-2
ASSPGQVGETQY	few	12	TRBV5-6
ASSRSTGIQETQY	few	13	TRBV18
ASSYRDYEQY	few	10	TRBV7-2
ASSQVAGTGSYEQY	few	14	TRBV4-3
ASSRQTLAGVADTQY	-	15	TRBV7-8
ASSPRGQGVETQY	-	13	TRBV18
ASSLLGPTGELF	few	12	TRBV6-5
ASSLSPLGLAGGRQQF	-	16	TRBV28
ASSYNLGPSYEQY	-	13	TRBV6-5
ASSLKALEQY	-	10	TRBV28
ASSLTGFGEQF	-	11	TRBV5-4
ASSLEPGEAYEQY	-	13	TRBV5-1
ASSLTGKEPQH	-	11	TRBV7-3
ASSRGGGQPQH	few	11	TRBV19
ASSLSGRGPAFDGANYGYT	-	19	TRBV13
ASSPARADTEAF	-	12	TRBV18
ASGTSTDTQY	few	10	TRBV28
ARGGQGNEKLF	-	11	TRBV2
ASSSSTDTQY	-	10	TRBV7-3
SARFTETQY	few	9	TRBV20-1
ASSSSYNSPLH	few	11	TRBV19
ASSASGSTDTQY	few	12	TRBV2
ASISSQGYGYT	few	11	TRBV2
ASSQSGDTGMSNQPQH	few	16	TRBV23-1
ASSPTGTAKGEQF	-	13	TRBV18
ASRKSFLTQY	-	10	TRBV7-2
ASSQTPYEQY	few	10	TRBV18
AISESMGSTAF	few	11	TRBV10-3
SVTMVNEQF	-	9	TRBV29-1
ASSLGRTEAF	-	10	TRBV28
AIRAGGNTEAF	once	11	TRBV10-3
ASSESPAGPSTDTQY	few	15	TRBV10-1
ASSQAEGYSYEQY	few	13	TRBV4-3
SVARDGNNYGYT	-	12	TRBV29-1
ASSLVQGAEAF	-	11	TRBV7-2
ASSVQGADGNTIY	-	13	TRBV9
ASSLALRSDEQY	few	12	TRBV7-2
ASSRQAGGRQETQY	once	14	TRBV2
ASSSGGIREQY	-	11	TRBV6-5
ASSFTSTYEQY	few	11	TRBV5-5
ASRGQGTGGIGYNEQF	few	16	TRBV27
ASSYSGRAPSYEQY	-	14	TRBV6-5
ASSFTENTEAF	-	11	TRBV5-1
ASSPPQGGETQY	few	12	TRBV11-2
ASSPPKTGVYEQY	-	13	TRBV18
ASSPGTSTDTQY	-	12	TRBV5-4
ASSGNGWAF	few	9	TRBV7-2
SVLRVVGVSTDTQY	-	14	TRBV29-1
ASSVGGQGYEQY	few	12	TRBV9
ASSKQGQETQY	-	11	TRBV6-5
SARRQGGYT	few	9	TRBV20-1
ASSQERLAGGYEQY	-	14	TRBV4-3
ASSVDHGNYGYT	-	12	TRBV9